The text below deals with one T cell receptor (beta chain). What it recognizes is unknown. The data derive from a study of T cell responses to AZD1222 COVID-19 vaccine. Whole-study findings and limits: Vaccination with two AZD1222 doses was followed by a rise in Spike-specific TCR breadth and depth. At 160-218 and 743-854, vaccine-associated CD4 TCRs were dominant, and they spanned spike. Only six or seven AZD1222 recipients tested seropositive at baseline.

The V and J ends lost 5 bases and 5 bases, in that order; junction bases with no gene match: 12. The CDR3 totals 16 residues. The germline V gene has CDR1 LNHDA and CDR2 SQIVND (reference sequence). Sequenced by immunoSEQ multiplex PCR; TCRdb stores in-frame clones only, minus some. The sample shows approximately 110,000 clones, roughly 87% of them seen only once. This chain links TRBV19 with TRBJ1-2; 9 nucleotides line up with TRBD1. The sequences come from peripheral blood, collected on day 0 of AZD1222 vaccination. This clonotype was obtained from an adult in good health. The CDR3 reads CASSADLGQGPYGYTF. In nucleotides, the CDR3 is TGTGCCAGTAGTGCCGACCTGGGACAGGGCCCTTATGGCTACACCTTC. The full variable domain, its missing parts supplied by reference TRBV19 and TRBJ1-2, is DGGITQSPKYLFRKEGQNVTLSCEQNLNHDAMYWYRQDPGQGLRLIYYSQIVNDFQKGDIAEGYSVSREKKESFPLTVTSAQKNPTAFYLCASSADLGQGPYGYTFGSGTRLTVV.